This TCR beta chain was sequenced during a study of read filtering for tumor transcriptome and immune sequencing (dated by TCRdb to 2019 to 2021). Context from the whole study: The cohort consisted of about 17 male and approximately 14 female patients, with a mean age of 65.9 years and an age range of about 40 to 85. One main goal was a read-filtering strategy for immune repertoire data, in particular deciding whether clonotypes backed by only one read should be removed. Using the same bone marrow samples, the study ran both targeted immune repertoire sequencing and bulk whole-transcriptome sequencing and then compared the TCR repertoires from each method. Under revised international staging, roughly eight patients fell into R-ISS I, more than 15 into R-ISS II and six or seven into R-ISS III. TCR-region mapped reads per sample ranged from about 4.05 to 10.27 million with IR-seq versus only about 85 to 1273 with RNA-seq. Whole-transcriptome libraries were prepared with the TruSeq RNA Access Library Prep Kit after DNase treatment.

What the research found in general, with its limitations: Removing single-read clonotypes increased the correlation between IR-seq and RNA-seq shared clonotype proportions. In IR-seq, single-read clonotypes were approximately 80% of clonotypes but approximately 4% of total reads; in RNA-seq they were roughly 72% of clonotypes and approximately 40% of reads. IR-seq captured clonotypes at much higher depth and more reliably than RNA-seq, and smaller IR-seq throughput sufficed to identify most shared clonotypes. Rather than purified T cells, the sorted CD138-negative fraction was a mixed bone marrow immune population.

The Immunoverse kit was used to build TCR libraries from around 400 ng RNA, with molecular barcoded adaptors covering alpha/delta and beta/gamma chains. TCR library preparation was performed with the same RNA that was used for transcriptome sequencing. Sequencing of the TCR libraries was done on an Illumina HiSeq 4000 with 2 x 150 cycles. The study's processing was this. Using MiXCR, which included quality filtering and error correction, TCR reads were aligned to human V, D, J and C references and then assembled into CDR3 clonotypes. The tcR package in R was used for analysis of clonotype counts and gene usage diversity. For inspection of raw mapping reads, RNA-seq reads were mapped by STAR aligner version 2.5.3a onto GRCh37 of the human genome. IR-seq fastq files were randomly downsampled with Seqtk 1.3 to test the effect of sequencing depth on detected clonotypes. The public reads were reanalyzed by TCRdb: fastp trimming at Q25, MiXCR alignment, in-frame beta chains only. Each CDR3 protein appears once, grouped with its most common genes and DNA. What appears here as the V and J calls and clone size reflects TCRdb's work, not the paper's. The sample table contains about 6,000 distinct CDR3 sequences; only one count was recorded for around 20% of them. The ten largest clones represent approximately 52% of the sample.

CDR1 and CDR2 are read off the germline V gene as MGHRA and YSYEKL. From the cysteine up to the phenylalanine, the CDR3 has a length of 13 residues. The CDR3 DNA has 39 bases and is translated from base 1. Every patient had bone marrow sampled at the time of active disease. Ficoll-Hypaque density gradient centrifugation was used to isolate bone marrow mononuclear cells. To remove myeloma plasma cells, the cells were labeled with CD138 magnetic microbeads on a MACS separator, and CD138-negative cells were then collected by negative selection. Flow cytometry on an Attune NxT with CD138 antibodies was used to check the purity of the isolated cells. TRIzol reagent was used to extract total RNA, which was then quantified with a NanoDrop spectrophotometer. Paired RNA-seq and IR-seq were performed on the CD138-negative bone marrow sample of each patient. The table lists this clonotype with many counts. The target of this receptor is not known. The junction departs from germline at one end; a sequencing error may be responsible.

The V and J segments used are TRBV4-1 and TRBJ2-7; TRBD2 might be the D gene, on 5 matching bases. The clonotype comes from a donor aged 40 or older with multiple myeloma. The source material was a population of CD138-negative cells sorted from bone marrow. This sample's cell subset or site label indicates: bone marrow mononuclear cells depleted of CD138+ plasma/myeloma cells by negative magnetic selection. The CDR3 in this case is CASSQELGYEQYF. The DNA sequence reads TGTGCCAGCAGCCAAGAACTAGGCTACGAGCAGTACTTC.